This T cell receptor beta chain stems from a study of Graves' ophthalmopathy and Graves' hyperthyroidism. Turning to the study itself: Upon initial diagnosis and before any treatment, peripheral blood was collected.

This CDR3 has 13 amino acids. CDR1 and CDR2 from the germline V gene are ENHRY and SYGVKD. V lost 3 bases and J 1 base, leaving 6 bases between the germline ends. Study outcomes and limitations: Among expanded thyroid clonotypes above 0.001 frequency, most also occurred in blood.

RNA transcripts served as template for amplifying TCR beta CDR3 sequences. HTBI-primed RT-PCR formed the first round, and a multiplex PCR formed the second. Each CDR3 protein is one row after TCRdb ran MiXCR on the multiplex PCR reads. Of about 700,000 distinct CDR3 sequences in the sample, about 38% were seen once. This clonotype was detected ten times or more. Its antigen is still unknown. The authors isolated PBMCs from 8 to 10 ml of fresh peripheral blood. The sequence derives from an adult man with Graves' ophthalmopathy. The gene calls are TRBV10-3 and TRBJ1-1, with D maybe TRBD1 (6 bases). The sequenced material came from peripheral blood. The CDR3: CAISEQGNTEAFF. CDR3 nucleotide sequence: TGTGCCATCAGTGAACAGGGGAACACTGAAGCTTTCTTT.